Listed here are 26 T cell receptor beta chains from one sample, sequenced in a study of shared clonotypes between healthy human individuals. Naive CD8 cells lacked CD45RO, underwent positive selection for CCR7 and left out terminally differentiated effector memory CD45RA+ cells. TCRdb's table, derived via immunoSEQ multiplex PCR, lists solely in-frame clones and lacks some. Here the sample spans roughly 1,800,000 clones, about 95% being singletons. Sequencing input: naive CD8+ T cells sorted from blood. The receptors come from a man aged 18 to 35 in good health.

This chain links TRBV4-3 with TRBJ2-1; TRBD2 matches 7 bases. This CDR3 contains 17 residues. Germline CDR1 and CDR2: LGHNA and YSLEER. V lost 0 bases and J lost 2; bases outside the gene matches: 7. The CDR3 protein is CASSQDLRGGPYNEQFF. The CDR3 DNA reads TGCGCCAGCAGCCAAGATCTTCGCGGGGGACCCTACAATGAGCAGTTCTTC.

The chain employs TRBV10-2 and TRBJ2-7, with 9 bases that match TRBD1. From germline, CDR1 is WSHSY and CDR2 SAAADI. Trimming cost V 4 bases and J 4 bases; bases outside gene matches: 5. The CDR3 is made up of 14 amino acids. DNA for the CDR3: TGCGCCAGCAGTGGGGGACAGGGAGGGTACGAGCAGTACTTC. It specifies CASSGGQGGYEQYF.

Concerning this clone itself: Other nucleotide sequences from this sample produce the same CDR3. The chain carries TRBV5-4 and TRBJ2-3; 10 nucleotides match TRBD2. This CDR3 is built from 16 residues. The germline V gene has CDR1 SGHNT and CDR2 YYREEE (reference sequence). V was clipped by 0 bases and J by 4 bases; unmatched bases: 5. CDR3 nucleotides: TGTGCCAGCAGCTTGGGAAGCGGGGGGGCGGCAGATACGCAGTATTTT. Its protein product is CASSLGSGGAADTQYF.

The chain uses TRBV5-1 and TRBJ2-5; a possible D gene is TRBD1 (6 bases). Germline loops: CDR1 SGHRS, CDR2 YFSETQ. The CDR3 length is 13 residues. V was clipped by 2 bases and J by 6 bases, with 11 bases between them. Written as DNA, the CDR3 is TGCGCCAGCAGCTTCGTCAGGGGTCAGACCCAGTACTTC. The encoded protein is CASSFVRGQTQYF.

This clone was observed a single time. This sequence joins TRBV10-1 and TRBJ2-3; 7 nucleotides match TRBD1. CDR1 is WNHNN and CDR2 is SYGVQD in the germline V gene (reference sequence). V lost 5 bases, J lost 4 bases, and 6 bases stayed unmatched. The CDR3 is made up of 14 amino acids. CDR3 DNA: TGCGCCAGCAGTCGAGACAGGGACGCAGATACGCAGTATTTT. This gives the protein CASSRDRDADTQYF.

With respect to this clone: Within the sample, other DNA sequences also encode this same CDR3. The chain carries TRBV11-2 and TRBJ2-7; D is undetermined. The V gene lost 0 bases and the J gene lost 1 base, with 4 bases spanning the gap. From germline, CDR1 is SGHAT and CDR2 FQNNGV. There are 13 residues in the CDR3. The DNA of the CDR3 is TGTGCCAGCAGCTTAGAGGGGTCCTACGAGCAGTACTTC. Its translation is CASSLEGSYEQYF.

The chain has TRBV5-6 and TRBJ1-4; 9 bases match TRBD1. Losses at the gene ends were 2 bases for V and 8 bases for J; bases not matched to a gene: 4. Germline lookup yields CDR1 SGHDT and CDR2 YYEEEE. The CDR3 is made up of 14 amino acids. The CDR3, as DNA: TGTGCCAGCAGCTTACAGGGGGCCGAGGAAAAACTGTTTTTT. This codes for CASSLQGAEEKLFF.

The chain is built from TRBV30 and TRBJ1-4, with 7 bases identical to TRBD1. The trim removed 1 base at V and 9 bases at J, leaving 2 bases unmatched. Germline CDR1 reads GTSNPN; CDR2 reads SVGIG (reference sequence). The length of the CDR3 is 12 residues. The CDR3 protein is CAWSGDSKKLFF. For the CDR3, the DNA is TGTGCCTGGAGTGGGGACAGTAAAAAACTGTTTTTT.

This rearrangement joins TRBV5-1 to TRBJ2-3, with 11 bases identical to TRBD1. J gave up 6 bases and V 4 bases, and 7 bases lay outside the gene matches. The length of the CDR3 is 15 residues. Germline V gene sequence: CDR1 SGHRS, CDR2 YFSETQ. The CDR3 DNA reads as TGCGCCAGCAGCCGGACAGGGGGCGAGGCCGATACGCAGTATTTT. Translation: CASSRTGGEADTQYF.

The gene calls are TRBV4-3 and TRBJ1-2; D remains ambiguous. The CDR3 covers 15 residues. From germline, CDR1 is LGHNA and CDR2 YSLEER. Trimming stripped 1 base from V and 2 bases from J, with 11 bases between. Here the CDR3 DNA reads TGCGCCAGCAGCCAAGCGGACGGAGTAAACTATGGCTACACCTTC. It codes for CASSQADGVNYGYTF.

The CDR3 DNA reads TGTGCCTGGGGAGGTGAGACTAAGCTCTACAATGAGCAGTTCTTC. Amino acid sequence: CAWGGETKLYNEQFF. The gene calls are TRBV30 and TRBJ2-1; D is possibly TRBD2 (5 bases). V lost 5 bases and J 3 bases, leaving 17 bases between the germline ends. This CDR3 has 15 amino acids. Germline assignment: CDR1 GTSNPN and CDR2 SVGIG (reference sequence).

V usage is TRBV7-8 and J usage is TRBJ2-2; the D gene is possibly TRBD2 (6 bases). The V end was cut by 4 bases, the J end by 3 bases, with 12 bases between. The CDR3 is 15 residues long. Germline V gene lookup returns CDR1 SGHVS and CDR2 FQNEAQ. This CDR3 is CASSYGDFYTGELFF. The DNA of the CDR3 is TGTGCCAGCAGCTACGGGGACTTTTACACCGGGGAGCTGTTTTTT.

The rearrangement joins TRBV4-3 to TRBJ2-2; TRBD1 might be the D (6 bases). V lost 6 bases, J lost 5 bases, and 7 bases lay in between. From germline, CDR1 is LGHNA and CDR2 YSLEER. This CDR3 is 12 amino acids long. CDR3 DNA sequence: TGCGCCAGCAGGAGGGGGACCGGGGAGCTGTTTTTT. Encoded protein: CASRRGTGELFF.

This chain links TRBV2 with TRBJ2-1; 10 positions agree with TRBD2. CDR1 SNHLY and CDR2 FYNNEI come from the germline V gene. With 6 bases clipped from V and 2 bases from J, the junction kept 10 bases outside the gene matches. The CDR3 is made up of 17 amino acids. The CDR3 nucleotides are TGTGCCAGCAGCGACCGGGGAGCGGGAGGGCCCTACAATGAGCAGTTCTTC. It translates to CASSDRGAGGPYNEQFF.

The CDR3 coding sequence is TGTGCCAGCACGGGATGGGAGGATGAAAAACTGTTTTTT. Amino acids: CASTGWEDEKLFF. J is TRBJ1-4 and V is TRBV27; D uncertain. The V gene's germline CDR1 is MNHEY and CDR2 SMNVEV (reference sequence). CDR3 size: 13 residues. The V gene lost 7 bases and the J gene lost 6 bases, with 12 bases spanning the gap.

The rearrangement joins TRBV19 to TRBJ2-7; TRBD2 agrees at 7 bases. The V gene end was trimmed by 5 bases and the J gene end by 4 bases; junction bases not matched to a gene: 11. Germline lookup yields CDR1 LNHDA and CDR2 SQIVND (reference sequence). This CDR3 is built from 15 residues. The CDR3 here is CASSSRQGLSYEQYF. CDR3 nucleotide sequence: TGTGCCAGTAGTTCCCGTCAGGGACTAAGTTACGAGCAGTACTTC.

V usage is TRBV7-8 and J usage is TRBJ2-1; possibly TRBD2 for D (5 bases). The CDR3 spans 18 residues. Trimming cost V 0 bases and J 6 bases, with 21 bases left between them. The germline V gene has CDR1 SGHVS and CDR2 FQNEAQ. The CDR3 coding sequence is TGTGCCAGCAGCTTAGCGGCGGGTCAACCGCTCCCGGGCAATGAGCAGTTCTTC. Its protein product is CASSLAAGQPLPGNEQFF.

The chain's CDR3 is CASSYLGADTQYF. The CDR3 DNA is TGTGCCAGCAGTTATCTAGGGGCAGATACGCAGTATTTT. The V gene is TRBV7-9, the J gene TRBJ2-3; D is possibly TRBD1 (5 bases). This CDR3 spans 13 amino acids. Trimming shortened V by 6 bases and J by 4 bases, and 11 bases separated the two germline ends. Germline CDR1 SEHNR, CDR2 FQNEAQ (reference sequence).

This clone was observed a single time. This chain links TRBV5-6 with TRBJ1-1; D is undetermined. The CDR3 is 13 amino acids. Trimming left V 1 base short and J 7 bases short, with 11 bases between. Germline CDR1 is SGHDT and CDR2 is YYEEEE. CDR3 amino acids: CASSLSLYDEAFF. The DNA for the CDR3 is TGTGCCAGCAGCTTGTCATTATATGATGAAGCTTTCTTT.

This chain links TRBV2 with TRBJ2-7, with TRBD1 as a possible D gene (5 bases). Trimming removed 2 bases from V and 3 bases from J, with 11 bases in between. The CDR3 contains 14 residues. Germline assignment: CDR1 SNHLY and CDR2 FYNNEI. The CDR3 nucleotides are TGTGCCAGCAGTGAAAGGGGATCCTACTACGAGCAGTACTTC. Protein product: CASSERGSYYEQYF.

The V call is TRBV11-2, the J call TRBJ1-3; a possible D gene is TRBD1 (6 bases). The germline V gene has CDR1 SGHAT and CDR2 FQNNGV. V dropped 1 base and J dropped 2 bases, with 12 bases sitting between them. The CDR3 runs to 16 residues. In nucleotides, the CDR3 is TGTGCCAGCAGCTTAGGCCCGGGGGCGGCTGGAAACACCATATATTTT. It yields the protein CASSLGPGAAGNTIYF.

The rearrangement links TRBV9 to TRBJ1-6; 9 bases match TRBD1. This CDR3 has 12 amino acids. Germline CDR1 is SGDLS and CDR2 is YYNGEE. V was clipped by 5 bases and J by 15 bases; unmatched bases: 6. CDR3 sequence (DNA): TGTGCCAGCAGAGGGACAGGGCGGGACCTCCACTTT. Protein product: CASRGTGRDLHF.

V gene TRBV7-9 combines with J gene TRBJ2-2, with D possibly being TRBD1 (5 bases). The CDR3 extends over 16 amino acids. Per germline, CDR1 SEHNR and CDR2 FQNEAQ (reference sequence). The V gene lost 2 bases and the J gene lost 4 bases, with 14 bases spanning the gap. The CDR3 reads CASSLPQDRGTGELFF. The CDR3 nucleotides read TGTGCCAGCAGCTTACCACAGGACCGTGGCACCGGGGAGCTGTTTTTT. Together with reference TRBV7-9 and TRBJ2-2, the CDR3 gives the full variable domain: DTGVSQNPRHKITKRGQNVTFRCDPISEHNRLYWYRQTLGQGPEFLTYFQNEAQLEKSRLLSDRFSAERPKGSFSTLEIQRTEQGDSAMYLCASSLPQDRGTGELFFGEGSRLTVL.

The chain employs TRBV19 and TRBJ2-2, with TRBD2 matching over 11 bases. Germline lookup yields CDR1 LNHDA and CDR2 SQIVND (reference sequence). The junction had 4 bases not matched to a gene; V was cut back by 7 bases and J by 3 bases. The CDR3 contains 15 residues. The CDR3 sequence: CASKGTSGYTGELFF. The CDR3 bases are TGTGCCAGTAAAGGGACTAGCGGTTACACCGGGGAGCTGTTTTTT.

The chain carries TRBV27 and TRBJ2-1; D is possibly TRBD2 (6 bases). Deletions cut 4 bases from V and 0 bases from J, with 10 bases between. This CDR3 is built from 15 residues. Germline loops: CDR1 MNHEY, CDR2 SMNVEV (reference sequence). The CDR3 protein is CASSYSGNSYNEQFF. In DNA form, the CDR3 reads TGTGCCAGCAGTTATAGCGGAAACTCCTACAATGAGCAGTTCTTC.

The V call is TRBV4-3, the J call TRBJ2-2; 9 positions agree with TRBD2. Germline CDR1 reads LGHNA; CDR2 reads YSLEER. V shed 3 bases, J shed 0 bases, and the junction held 2 bases outside the gene matches. The CDR3 runs 16 residues. CDR3 DNA: TGCGCCAGCAGCCACCTAGCGGGAACGAACACCGGGGAGCTGTTTTTT. Translating it yields CASSHLAGTNTGELFF.